One and the same sample provided the 9 T cell receptor beta chains below, sequenced in a study of PD-1 blockade in classical Hodgkin lymphoma. Time point meaning: cycle 4 day 1 (C4D1), after more than 5 weeks of nivolumab. Brentuximab vedotin exposure varied among the patients, all of whom had relapsed after autologous stem cell transplantation. The protocol was immunoSEQ multiplex PCR, while the TCRdb copy is restricted to in-frame clones and leaves out a portion. This sample has roughly 64,000 clones, with roughly nine tenths found just once. The sequencing used peripheral blood mononuclear cells (PBMCs), collected before the fourth cycle of nivolumab. The receptors derive from a human donor with classical Hodgkin lymphoma.

The chain employs TRBV10-2 and TRBJ2-3; tentative D call: TRBD2 (5 bases). The V gene's germline CDR1 is WSHSY and CDR2 SAAADI. This CDR3 contains 14 residues. Deletions cut 7 bases from V and 2 bases from J, with 13 bases between. Written as DNA, the CDR3 is TGCGCCAGCATGATAGGAGGAATCACAGATACGCAGTATTTT. Amino acids: CASMIGGITDTQYF.

The count of this clone is one. The rearrangement uses TRBV7-8 and TRBJ2-1; 7 bases agree with TRBD2. This CDR3 has 13 amino acids. Germline CDR1 and CDR2: SGHVS and FQNEAQ. Trimming cost V 1 base and J 7 bases; bases outside gene matches: 1. CDR3 sequence (DNA): TGTGCCAGCAGCTTAGTGGGAGGGAATGAGCAGTTCTTC. This sequence encodes CASSLVGGNEQFF. The full variable domain, with the rest looked up from reference TRBV7-8 and TRBJ2-1, is GAGVSQSPRYKVAKRGQDVALRCDPISGHVSLFWYQQALGQGPEFLTYFQNEAQLDKSGLPSDRFFAERPEGSVSTLKIQRTQQEDSAVYLCASSLVGGNEQFFGPGTRLTVL.

The chain joins TRBV19 to TRBJ2-1, with D uncertain. Germline CDR1 LNHDA, CDR2 SQIVND (reference sequence). This CDR3 is built from 15 residues. V lost 5 bases and J 0 bases, leaving 11 bases between the germline ends. The DNA for the CDR3 is TGTGCCAGTAGTTCCGGAAGGAGCTCCTACAATGAGCAGTTCTTC. Its protein product is CASSSGRSSYNEQFF.

The chain joins TRBV2 to TRBJ1-1; maybe TRBD1 (6 bases). The germline V gene has CDR1 SNHLY and CDR2 FYNNEI. V was clipped by 5 bases and J by 0 bases, with 10 bases between them. The CDR3 is made up of 14 amino acids. Here the CDR3 DNA reads TGTGCCAGCAGTACAGGGACGGTGAACACTGAAGCTTTCTTT. This codes for CASSTGTVNTEAFF.

This rearrangement joins TRBV28 to TRBJ2-3, with 11 positions matching TRBD2. The germline CDR1 and CDR2 sequences are MDHEN and SYDVKM. After removal of 3 bases from V and 1 base from J, the junction contained 6 bases not matched to a gene. CDR3 size: 17 residues. CDR3 in amino acids: CASSLGTSGGGTDTQYF. DNA of the CDR3: TGTGCCAGCAGTTTGGGGACTAGCGGAGGGGGCACAGATACGCAGTATTTT.

The rearrangement links TRBV4-2 to TRBJ1-1, with unresolved D. Trimming cost V 0 bases and J 3 bases, with 8 bases left between them. Germline-derived CDR1 and CDR2 are LGHNA and YNFKEQ. CDR3 size: 14 residues. The CDR3 here is CASSQEPGDTEAFF. As DNA, the CDR3 is TGTGCCAGCAGCCAAGAGCCGGGAGACACTGAAGCTTTCTTT.

The chain uses TRBV6-1 and TRBJ1-1; 7 positions match TRBD1. V was clipped by 1 base and J by 6 bases; unmatched bases: 11. CDR1 MNHNS and CDR2 SASEGT come from the germline V gene. CDR3 length: 16 amino acids. The CDR3 bases are TGTGCCAGCAGTGAAGAGGGGGGACAGATGAGGGCTGAAGCTTTCTTT. As protein: CASSEEGGQMRAEAFF.

This chain links TRBV19 with TRBJ1-5, with TRBD1 identical over 10 bases. Germline V gives CDR1 LNHDA, CDR2 SQIVND (reference sequence). Germline trimming cut 1 base from V and 4 bases from J; bases unmatched to any gene: 4. The CDR3 totals 16 residues. The chain's CDR3 is CASSIGDRGSNQPQHF. CDR3 bases: TGTGCCAGTAGTATAGGGGACAGGGGATCGAATCAGCCCCAGCATTTT.

V gene TRBV2 combines with J gene TRBJ2-2, with D perhaps matching TRBD1 (6 bases). Trimming removed 8 bases from V and 2 bases from J, with 15 bases in between. This CDR3 has 15 residues. The germline V gene encodes CDR1 SNHLY and CDR2 FYNNEI. CDR3: CASVWGQGNTGELFF. CDR3 nucleotides: TGTGCCAGCGTTTGGGGGCAGGGTAACACCGGGGAGCTGTTTTTT.